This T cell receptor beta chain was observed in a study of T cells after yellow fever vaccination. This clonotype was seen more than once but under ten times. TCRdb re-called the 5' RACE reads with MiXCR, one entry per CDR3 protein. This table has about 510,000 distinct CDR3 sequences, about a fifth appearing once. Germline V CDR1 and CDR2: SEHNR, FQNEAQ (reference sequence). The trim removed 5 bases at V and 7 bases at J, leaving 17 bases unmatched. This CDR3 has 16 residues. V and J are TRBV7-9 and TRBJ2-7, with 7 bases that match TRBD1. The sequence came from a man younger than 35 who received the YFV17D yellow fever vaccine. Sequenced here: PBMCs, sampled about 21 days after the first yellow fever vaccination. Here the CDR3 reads CASSPDRVEQIREQYF. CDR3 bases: TGTGCCAGCAGCCCAGACAGGGTGGAACAGATACGGGAGCAGTACTTC.